This TCR beta chain comes out of a study of blood T cell repertoires in COVID-19 (dated by TCRdb to about 2020). Regarding the study in general: The collaborator samples originated in the United States, Italy and Spain and spanned the acute and convalescent phases of COVID-19. The material from the prospective study consisted of cDNA or gDNA derived from T cells, B-cell-depleted T cells, or PBMCs. Deeply sampled blood TCRbeta repertoires from subjects exposed to, actively infected with, or recovered from COVID-19 were included in the dataset. The repertoires were released in a freely available public database intended as a resource for research on the immune response to SARS-CoV-2. The samples were drawn from two sources: the first 160 participants of the ongoing ImmuneRACE study, and over 1,000 subjects contributed by 6 global collaborators. A de-identified subject ID, COVID-19 status, age in years and sex were almost always included in the sample metadata. Where available, HLA class I and class II types were obtained from metadata supplied by the sample provider rather than from assay-based typing.

Sequences SGHAT (CDR1) and FQDESV (CDR2) are obtained from the germline V gene (reference sequence). Trimming takes 1 base from V and 4 bases from J, and the germline ends sit 13 bases apart. From cysteine to phenylalanine, the CDR3 is 15 amino acids long. Left in the record is the CDR3 DNA by itself, 45 bases read in frame from the first base. With respect to this clone: What this receptor recognizes is not known. Per-base quality was not reported, and no clone a single base away is much larger than it.

Enrolling through a virtual design, the prospective study's participants ranged in age from about 18 to 89 years and lived across 20 to 25 United States geographic areas. In the prospective study, cohorts were assigned on the basis of participant-reported clinical history obtained from a screening survey and a study questionnaire. In the prospective study, whole blood, serum and a nasopharyngeal or oropharyngeal swab were collected from each participant by mobile phlebotomists. Over a 2-month period, participants in the prospective study had the option of providing additional blood draws and questionnaires. Blood samples from the prospective study were shipped frozen or at room temperature prior to DNA extraction. The immunoSEQ Assay, a bias-controlled multiplex PCR, was used to amplify TCRbeta CDR3 regions from genomic DNA. Per the original workflow: The number of nucleated cells in each sample was estimated by amplification of reference gene primers within the assay. Sequence reads were collapsed and filtered to measure the absolute abundance of every unique TCRbeta CDR3 rearrangement. For each sample, productive Simpson clonality was calculated by taking the square root of Simpson's diversity index across productive rearrangements. The source is immuneACCESS, and TCRdb retained only in-frame sequences with V and J called. Part of the clones is not carried over; for the studies checked, unresolved V genes explain less than half of this, and the remainder is unexplained. V and J calls and clone size are as listed in that table; D and trimming were resolved from the DNA. A total of 130,000 or so clones appear in this sample, roughly 80% of them only once. The ten largest clones add up to approximately 2.4% of the sample.

What the research found in general, with its limitations: The amount of clinical and demographic metadata varied by source and participant and was provided uncurated.

Material: PBMCs or T cells enriched from blood (not recorded which). This clonotype was sampled from a man aged 40-50 years with acute COVID-19. The sequence is built from TRBV11-1 and TRBJ2-5, and the D gene may be TRBD2, 5 bases matching. Read as DNA, the sequence is TGTGCCAGCAGCTTAGAGTCCGGGATAGGAGAGACCCAGTACTTC. This is translated as CASSLESGIGETQYF.